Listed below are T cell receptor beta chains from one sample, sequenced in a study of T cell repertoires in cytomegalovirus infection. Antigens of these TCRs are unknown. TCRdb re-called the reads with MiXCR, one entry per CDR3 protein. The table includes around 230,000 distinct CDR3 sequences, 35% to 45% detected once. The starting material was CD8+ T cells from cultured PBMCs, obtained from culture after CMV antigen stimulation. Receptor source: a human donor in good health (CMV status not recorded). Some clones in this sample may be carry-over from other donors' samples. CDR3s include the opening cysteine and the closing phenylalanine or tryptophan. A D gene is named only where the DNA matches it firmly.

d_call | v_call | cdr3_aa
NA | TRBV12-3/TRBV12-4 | CASSLEQGGGYTF
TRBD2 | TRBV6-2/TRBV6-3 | CASSYEASGSPYNEQFF
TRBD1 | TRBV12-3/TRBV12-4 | CASSLTGTGSHEQYF
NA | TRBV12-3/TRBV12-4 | CASSRSYGTRQEYGYTF
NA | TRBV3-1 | CASSQETHNTEAFF
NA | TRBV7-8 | CASSLAGSGGGNQPQHF
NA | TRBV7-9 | CASSPRGLGYEQYF
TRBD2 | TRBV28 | CASRTLLAGGTQSSYEQYF
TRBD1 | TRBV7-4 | CASSLVGQGSNEQFF
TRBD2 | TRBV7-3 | CASSLRLAGGNYNEQFF
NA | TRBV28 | CASSNQNTGELFF
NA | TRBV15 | CATGQMNTEAFF
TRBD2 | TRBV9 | CASSRPWLAGGYDEQFF
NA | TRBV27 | CASSLVRDRNTEAFF
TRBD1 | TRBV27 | CASSRNRGGSAEAFF
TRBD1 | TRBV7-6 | CASSLEEQGAETNEKLFF
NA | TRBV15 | CATSRDLQYNEQFF
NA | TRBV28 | CASSLCRICRRTGNTIYF
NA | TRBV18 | CASSPMGLGTTTTGELFF
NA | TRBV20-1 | CSAADERAYEQYF
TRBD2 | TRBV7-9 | CASSQGGSRVYEQYF
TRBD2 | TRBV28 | CASSSLPPGLAGAEQFF
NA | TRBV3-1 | CASSQDQDSPLHF
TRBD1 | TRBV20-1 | CSVRTGSSYEQYF
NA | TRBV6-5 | CASRAGNGYTF
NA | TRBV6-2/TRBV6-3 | CASIKTGGIIDTEAFF
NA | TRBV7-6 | CASSFEKGKILRNGNTIYF
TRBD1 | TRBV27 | CASSPRPGQGWNTEAFF
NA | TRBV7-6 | CASSLGFGSTDTQYF
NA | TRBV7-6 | CASSPYRDSGANVLTF
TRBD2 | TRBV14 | CASSQASGAYNEQFF
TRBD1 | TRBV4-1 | CASSPDRVHSGPEAFF
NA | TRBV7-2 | CASSLGGEGFGYGYTF
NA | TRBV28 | CASSLASVYTDTQYF
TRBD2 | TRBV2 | CARSGANNEQFF
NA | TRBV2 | CASMSEKLFF
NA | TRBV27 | CASSRGGGGEAFF
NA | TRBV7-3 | CASSLKLAPLNEQFF
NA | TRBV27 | CASSLSVPGRRAKNIQYF
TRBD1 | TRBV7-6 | CASGFGQGREQYF
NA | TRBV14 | CASSQDRVRSPLHF
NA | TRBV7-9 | CASSATPNEQFF
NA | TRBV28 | CASSLSPKEVTLDTEAFF
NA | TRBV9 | CASSVDSFYEQYF
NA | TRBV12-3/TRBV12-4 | CASSPPGGAFYNEQFF